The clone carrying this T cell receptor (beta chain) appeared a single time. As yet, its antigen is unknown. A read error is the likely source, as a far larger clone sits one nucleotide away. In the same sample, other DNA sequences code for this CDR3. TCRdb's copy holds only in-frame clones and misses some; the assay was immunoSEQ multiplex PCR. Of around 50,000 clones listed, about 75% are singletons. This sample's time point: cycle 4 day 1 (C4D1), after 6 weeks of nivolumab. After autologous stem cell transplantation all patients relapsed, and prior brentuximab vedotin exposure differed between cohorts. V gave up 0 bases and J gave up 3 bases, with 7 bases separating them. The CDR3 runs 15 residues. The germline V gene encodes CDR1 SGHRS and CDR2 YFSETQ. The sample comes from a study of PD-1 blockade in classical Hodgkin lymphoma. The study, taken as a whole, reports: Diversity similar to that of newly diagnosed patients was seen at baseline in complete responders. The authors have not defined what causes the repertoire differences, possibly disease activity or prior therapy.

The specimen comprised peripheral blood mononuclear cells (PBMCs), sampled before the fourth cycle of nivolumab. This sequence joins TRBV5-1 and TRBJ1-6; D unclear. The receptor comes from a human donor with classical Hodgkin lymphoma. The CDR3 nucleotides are TGCGCCAGCAGCTTGGGGGTCCACTATAATTCACCCCTCCACTTT. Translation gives CASSLGVHYNSPLHF.